The 3 T cell receptor beta chains given below trace back to one sample, sequenced in a study of blood T cell repertoires in COVID-19. Clones were read by immunoSEQ multiplex PCR, and TCRdb kept only the in-frame ones, dropping some. Here the sample spans around 200,000 clones, around four fifths being singletons. Source material: peripheral blood. The source is a woman in her 70s with COVID-19, enrolled during active disease.

V gene TRBV18 combines with J gene TRBJ2-1, with a possible D match to TRBD1 (5 bases). This CDR3 has 14 residues. The V and J ends lost 6 bases and 6 bases respectively, with 15 bases between them. Germline V gives CDR1 KGHSH, CDR2 LQKENI. The CDR3 DNA sequence: TGTGCCAGCTCCCCTGTGGTCCAGGGCAATGAGCAGTTCTTC. Amino acids: CASSPVVQGNEQFF.

The V gene is TRBV3-1 (or the pseudogene TRBV3-2), the J gene TRBJ2-3; 9 nucleotides align to TRBD1. CDR1 LGHDT and CDR2 YNNKEL come from the germline V gene (reference sequence). The length of the CDR3 is 17 residues. V shed 0 bases and J 5 bases; nucleotides not matched to a gene: 9. CDR3 protein: CASSQDVNRGLRDTQYF. The CDR3 nucleotides are TGTGCCAGCAGCCAAGATGTGAACAGGGGGCTTCGAGATACGCAGTATTTT.

V is TRBV6-5 and J is TRBJ2-5, with 12 bases lining up with TRBD2. V gave up 6 bases and J gave up 5 bases; unmatched junction bases: 7. Germline CDR1 MNHEY, CDR2 SVGAGI. The CDR3 consists of 15 residues. This CDR3 reads CASSWTSGVGETQYF. The DNA of the CDR3 is TGTGCCAGCAGCTGGACTAGCGGGGTCGGCGAGACCCAGTACTTC.